This entry concerns a single TCR beta chain. What it recognizes is unknown. This sample was included in a study of cytomegalovirus exposure and HLA in healthy donors. The PCR employed 60 Vbeta primers together with 13 Jbeta primers. Produced via immunoSEQ multiplex PCR; TCRdb's table is partial and in-frame only. This sample has over 200,000 clones, with about 75% found just once. Study outcomes and limitations: In a later analysis, HLA-C alleles had the fewest associated TCRs, DRB1 alleles the most.

Germline V gene data show CDR1 as LNHDA and CDR2 as SQIVND (reference sequence). V gave up 10 bases and J gave up 2 bases, with 22 bases separating them. This CDR3 region has 16 residues. The origin of this receptor is a male donor in good health and CMV-seronegative. The sequencing input was PBMCs. V gene TRBV19 combines with J gene TRBJ2-3; D not certain. DNA of the CDR3: TGTGCCACCACCCGAGTCGCCAACCAAAACACAGATACGCAGTATTTT. Amino acids: CATTRVANQNTDTQYF.